This T cell receptor (beta chain) stems from a study of response to subunit inactivated influenza vaccine. Overall study results and limits: Only a handful of new T cells, the authors suggested, are recruited with each seasonal influenza vaccination.

This clonotype was seen many times. Its antigen remains unidentified. TCRdb reanalysed the RT-PCR reads using MiXCR and keeps one entry per CDR3 protein. The sample lists approximately 530,000 distinct CDR3 sequences, 10% to 15% seen once, with about an eighth in the top ten. The receptor was isolated from a man over 45 who received an inactivated influenza vaccine. Material: PBMCs from blood, obtained 35 to 45 days after vaccination.

This CDR3 is CASSLVPGLPVADTQYF. The CDR3 nucleotides read TGTGCCAGCAGCTTAGTACCAGGACTACCTGTCGCAGATACGCAGTATTTT. The rearrangement uses TRBV7-9 and TRBJ2-3; possible D gene TRBD2, 6 bases. Trimming stripped 1 base from V and 4 bases from J, with 18 bases between. Germline V gives CDR1 SEHNR, CDR2 FQNEAQ (reference sequence). This CDR3 is 17 amino acids long.